The 27 T cell receptor beta chains below all came from one sample that was sequenced in a study of regulatory T cells in long-lasting Graves disease. The time point here: newly diagnosed GD, antithyroid drugs for less than 3 months. RNA extracted from PBMCs served as the sequencing template. To make TCR beta libraries, researchers used iRepertoire HTBI primers and Arm-PCR of CDR3 regions. TCRdb called the multiplex PCR reads again in MiXCR, with one record for every CDR3 protein. The repertoire holds around 400,000 distinct CDR3 sequences, with 15% to 17% as singletons. The material sequenced was peripheral blood mononuclear cells (PBMCs), taken at new diagnosis, from a patient treated with antithyroid drugs. All receptors derive from a female donor with Graves disease.

The CDR3 is CASSLRAGGPQETQYF. The CDR3 bases are TGTGCCAGCAGCTTACGAGCGGGGGGGCCTCAAGAGACCCAGTACTTC. The chain uses TRBV7-9 and TRBJ2-5, with 10 bases identical to TRBD2. The CDR3 contains 16 residues. Germline CDR1 is SEHNR and CDR2 is FQNEAQ (reference sequence). The V segment lost 2 bases and the J segment 2 bases; nucleotides outside the gene matches: 5.

The V call is TRBV7-9, the J call TRBJ2-1, with a weak D call TRBD2 (6 bases). The CDR3 loop spans 16 amino acids. The germline V gene encodes CDR1 SEHNR and CDR2 FQNEAQ (reference sequence). V was cut by 8 bases and J by 4 bases, with 21 bases left in between. The CDR3 is CASSPIGGDLYNEQFF. CDR3 bases: TGTGCCAGCTCACCGATTGGAGGGGACCTTTACAATGAGCAGTTCTTC.

This clonotype was seen many times. The chain employs TRBV20-1 and TRBJ2-1; TRBD2 matches at 8 bases. CDR3 length: 16 amino acids. Unmatched junction bases numbered 5, after V lost 1 base and J lost 0 bases. Looked up from germline, CDR1 is DFQATT and CDR2 is SNEGSKA (reference sequence). The CDR3 here is CSARVSGASSYNEQFF. CDR3 coding DNA: TGCAGTGCTAGAGTTAGCGGGGCCAGCTCCTACAATGAGCAGTTCTTC.

The chain is built from TRBV2 and TRBJ2-7; 7 positions agree with TRBD2. The CDR3 runs 15 residues. Germline V gene data show CDR1 as SNHLY and CDR2 as FYNNEI. V shed 8 bases and J 5 bases; nucleotides not matched to a gene: 15. In DNA form, the CDR3 reads TGTGCCAGCCATGGATCTGGCGGGAGCGGGAACGAGCAGTACTTC. Its protein product is CASHGSGGSGNEQYF.

This clonotype came up many times. The chain employs TRBV4-3 and TRBJ2-7; D is unclear. Germline V gene data show CDR1 as LGHNA and CDR2 as YSLEER. Between the trimmed V and J ends, which lost 1 base and 0 bases, there was a span of 19 bases. The CDR3 consists of 18 residues. The CDR3 nucleotides are TGCGCCAGCAGCCAAGTTGATCACCTCCAAGTGAGCTCCTACGAGCAGTACTTC. Translated, it gives CASSQVDHLQVSSYEQYF.

The chain uses TRBV3-1 and TRBJ1-2; 7 bases map to TRBD1. Germline loops: CDR1 LGHDT, CDR2 YNNKEL (reference sequence). The CDR3 consists of 15 residues. The V segment lost 4 bases and the J segment 4 bases; nucleotides outside the gene matches: 9. CDR3 sequence reads: CASSRAGGQIYGYTF. The CDR3 coding sequence is TGTGCCAGCAGCCGAGCCGGGGGACAGATCTATGGCTACACCTTC.

This clonotype was recorded at least ten times. This chain uses TRBV6-2 or TRBV6-3 with TRBJ2-3; TRBD1 aligns across 10 bases. CDR1 and CDR2 from the germline V gene are MNHEY and SVGEGT. V shed 7 bases, J shed 11 bases, and the junction held 21 bases outside the gene matches. CDR3 size: 17 residues. For the CDR3, the DNA is TGTGCCAGCACCCCACTTTTGTATGGGACAGGGGTTCTTCGGCAGTATTTT. Encoded protein: CASTPLLYGTGVLRQYF.

This clonotype was recorded at least ten times. The V gene is TRBV5-5, the J gene TRBJ1-1, with D possibly being TRBD1 (5 bases). Germline CDR1 reads SGHKS; CDR2 reads YYEKEE (reference sequence). The CDR3 is 14 residues long. V shed 4 bases and J shed 9 bases, with 19 bases lying between them. This chain's CDR3 is CASSRPAEGTQAFF. The DNA for the CDR3 is TGTGCCAGCAGCCGACCGGCGGAGGGGACGCAAGCTTTCTTT.

The chain employs TRBV27 and TRBJ2-7, with TRBD2 matching over 12 bases. J gave up 6 bases and V 4 bases, and 7 bases lay outside the gene matches. In germline, CDR1 is MNHEY, CDR2 SMNVEV (reference sequence). This CDR3 is built from 15 residues. The DNA of the CDR3 is TGTGCCAGCAGTTCCCCTGGACTAGCGGGACGCGAGCAGTACTTC. Residues: CASSSPGLAGREQYF.

This clonotype was observed a handful of times. This may arise from a read error, as a much more abundant clone is one base away. V is TRBV7-9 and J is TRBJ2-1, with D possibly matching TRBD2 (6 bases). Germline CDR1 is SEHNR and CDR2 is FQNEAQ (reference sequence). This CDR3 region has 15 residues. The CDR3 loop is CVSSPRESSYNEQFF. The CDR3 nucleotides are TGTGTCAGCAGCCCCCGGGAGAGCTCCTACAATGAGCAGTTCTTC.

This clonotype was counted between two and nine times. A junction end diverges from the germline sequence, so it may reflect a read error. The chain combines TRBV28 with TRBJ1-1, with D unresolved. Per the germline V gene, CDR1 is MDHEN and CDR2 is SYDVKM. This CDR3 comprises 14 residues. CDR3 nucleotide sequence: TGTGCCGGCAGTTCACCAAAGTTGGACACTGAAGCTTTCTTT. Translating it yields CAGSSPKLDTEAFF.

This clonotype was recorded many times. The J gene is TRBJ1-3, the V gene TRBV5-1; 8 bases match TRBD1. Per the germline V gene, CDR1 is SGHRS and CDR2 is YFSETQ. CDR3 length: 18 residues. V lost 4 bases, J lost 0 bases, and 12 bases stayed unmatched. The DNA of the CDR3 is TGCGCCAGCAGCCCAGGACTTTGGGACAGGATCTCTGGAAACACCATATATTTT. Protein product: CASSPGLWDRISGNTIYF.

CDR3 nucleotides: TGCAGCGTTGAAATCCCTTCAGGGAACTATGGCTACACCTTC. Translated, it gives CSVEIPSGNYGYTF. This chain links TRBV29-1 with TRBJ1-2; weak D call: TRBD1 (5 bases). V was trimmed by 2 bases and J by 2 bases, leaving 12 bases between them. The CDR3 covers 14 residues. Germline V gene sequence: CDR1 SQVTM, CDR2 ANQGSEA.

This clonotype was seen repeatedly, ten times or more. The V gene is TRBV12-3 or TRBV12-4, the J gene TRBJ2-1, with 10 positions matching TRBD2. With 10 bases clipped from V and 9 bases from J, the junction kept 15 bases outside the gene matches. This CDR3 contains 15 residues. The CDR3 coding sequence is TGTGCCACCTCGTCTAGCGGGAGTGTGAATGGTGAGCAGTTCTTC. Its protein is CATSSSGSVNGEQFF.

At least ten counts were recorded for this clonotype. The V and J genes are TRBV18 and TRBJ1-5; TRBD1 matches at 8 bases. After removal of 5 bases from V and 2 bases from J, the junction contained 5 bases not matched to a gene. Germline assignment: CDR1 KGHSH and CDR2 LQKENI. This CDR3 contains 15 residues. In DNA, the CDR3 is TGTGCCAGCTCAGGACAGGGTGTCGGCAATCAGCCCCAGCATTTT. Protein product: CASSGQGVGNQPQHF.

This clonotype has at least ten counts. A clone one base away is much larger, so this may be a read error. The chain combines TRBV5-6 with TRBJ1-1, with D unclear. The CDR3 runs 13 residues. V was trimmed by 2 bases and J by 1 base, leaving 6 bases between them. Germline CDR1 and CDR2: SGHDT and YYEEEE. The CDR3 DNA is TGTGCCAGCAGCTTACCAGCGAACACTGAAGCTTTCTTT. Translation: CASSLPANTEAFF.

This clonotype was recorded a few times. A much larger clone sits a single nucleotide away, making a read error possible. The chain employs TRBV7-2 and TRBJ2-1; TRBD1 agrees at 12 bases. J lost 12 bases, V lost 6 bases, and 9 bases had no gene match. The length of the CDR3 is 14 residues. In germline, CDR1 is SGHTA, CDR2 FQGNSA. The CDR3 here is CASSRDRGPYAQFF. In nucleotides, the CDR3 is TGTGCCAGCAGTCGGGACAGGGGGCCCTATGCGCAGTTCTTC.

This clonotype was counted ten times or more. V usage is TRBV29-1 and J usage is TRBJ2-1; 10 nucleotides line up with TRBD2. The CDR3 is made up of 18 amino acids. Germline values: CDR1 SQVTM, CDR2 ANQGSEA. Losses at the gene ends were 2 bases for V and 1 base for J; bases not matched to a gene: 11. This CDR3 is CSVEPSGSDSGSYNEQFF. The CDR3 nucleotides read TGCAGCGTTGAACCTAGCGGGAGTGACAGTGGGTCCTACAATGAGCAGTTCTTC.

This clonotype was counted ten times or more. V gene TRBV5-1 combines with J gene TRBJ2-1; D is undetermined. Trimming cost V 3 bases and J 9 bases, with 16 bases left between them. The CDR3 contains 14 residues. Germline V gene lookup returns CDR1 SGHRS and CDR2 YFSETQ. This CDR3 is CASSYDGRYSEQFF. DNA for the CDR3: TGCGCCAGCAGCTACGACGGCCGGTATAGTGAGCAGTTCTTC.

The V gene is TRBV30, the J gene TRBJ1-5; tentatively, D is TRBD1 (5 bases). Trimming took 3 bases from V and 4 from J, leaving 13 bases between them. The CDR3 runs 14 residues. Germline lookup yields CDR1 GTSNPN and CDR2 SVGIG (reference sequence). CDR3 loop: CAWSARTRNQPQHF. The CDR3 bases are TGTGCCTGGAGCGCCCGGACACGAAATCAGCCCCAGCATTTT.

In its sample, this clonotype was seen many times. The chain joins TRBV6-2 or TRBV6-3 to TRBJ2-1, with 11 bases lining up with TRBD2. The J segment lost 7 bases and the V segment lost 2 bases, leaving 13 bases of the junction unmatched. CDR1 and CDR2 (germline): MNHEY, SVGEGT. The CDR3 runs to 18 residues. CDR3 nucleotide sequence: TGTGCCAGCAGTTACCCCCGGCCTAGCGGGAGGAGTAAAAATGAGCAGTTCTTC. The encoded protein is CASSYPRPSGRSKNEQFF.

A note on this clonotype: At one boundary the junction diverges from the germline segment, which might be a read error. This chain joins TRBV19 and TRBJ1-1; D gene unclear. The CDR3 contains 14 residues. Per germline, CDR1 LNHDA and CDR2 SQIVND (reference sequence). The CDR3 bases are TGTGCCAGTAGAATAGGCAGATGGAACACTGAAGCTTTCTTT. This sequence encodes CASRIGRWNTEAFF. Variable domain in full (rest from reference TRBV19 and TRBJ1-1): DGGITQSPKYLFRKEGQNVTLSCEQNLNHDAMYWYRQDPGQGLRLIYYSQIVNDFQKGDIAEGYSVSREKKESFPLTVTSAQKNPTAFYLCASRIGRWNTEAFFGQGTRLTVV.

This clonotype was observed at least ten times. The chain links TRBV30 to TRBJ1-6; D may be TRBD1 (5 bases). V lost 0 bases, J lost 5 bases, and 11 bases lay in between. The CDR3 has 15 amino acids. Germline lookup yields CDR1 GTSNPN and CDR2 SVGIG (reference sequence). This CDR3 is CAWSVSPRDNSPLHF. CDR3 nucleotide sequence: TGTGCCTGGAGTGTAAGTCCCAGGGATAATTCACCCCTCCACTTT.

Worth noting for this clonotype: A much larger clone sits a single nucleotide away, making a read error possible. The chain joins TRBV9 to TRBJ1-1, with D uncertain. CDR1 is SGDLS, CDR2 YYNGEE, per germline. There are 15 residues in the CDR3. V lost 0 bases, J lost 6 bases, and 15 bases lay in between. Here the CDR3 reads CASSVDVGSGSEAFF. The DNA for the CDR3 is TGTGCCAGCAGCGTAGATGTCGGCTCGGGATCTGAAGCTTTCTTT. The whole variable domain, filled in from reference TRBV9 and TRBJ1-1, reads DSGVTQTPKHLITATGQRVTLRCSPRSGDLSVYWYQQSLDQGLQFLIQYYNGEERAKGNILERFSAQQFPDLHSELNLSSLELGDSALYFCASSVDVGSGSEAFFGQGTRLTVV.

This clonotype was counted at least ten times. The V and J genes are TRBV4-2 and TRBJ1-1; TRBD1 agrees at 7 bases. Germline V gives CDR1 LGHNA, CDR2 YNFKEQ. The CDR3 runs to 18 residues. The junction had 15 bases not matched to a gene; V was cut back by 1 base and J by 4 bases. As DNA, the CDR3 is TGTGCCAGCAGCCAAGTTTGGGCAGGGGGGGATTCGAGCACTGAAGCTTTCTTT. It codes for CASSQVWAGGDSSTEAFF.

This clonotype was seen a few times. The genes are TRBV5-1 and TRBJ2-5; 8 bases are a match to TRBD2. V lost 0 bases and J lost 4; bases outside the gene matches: 14. The CDR3 loop spans 18 amino acids. The germline V gene has CDR1 SGHRS and CDR2 YFSETQ. The CDR3, as DNA: TGCGCCAGCAGCTTGGGCCGCGCTAATCTCCGGGGGGGAGAGACCCAGTACTTC. Amino acid sequence: CASSLGRANLRGGETQYF.

In this sample, this clonotype turned up many times. The rearrangement uses TRBV5-1 and TRBJ2-3; D gene ambiguous. The germline CDR1 and CDR2 sequences are SGHRS and YFSETQ. The V gene lost 0 bases and the J gene lost 4 bases, with 12 bases spanning the gap. The CDR3 totals 15 residues. CDR3 amino acids: CASSLVRPPPDTQYF. CDR3 DNA sequence: TGCGCCAGCAGCTTGGTTCGACCCCCGCCAGATACGCAGTATTTT.